The clone carrying this TCR beta chain has only one observation. CDR1 is SGHRS and CDR2 is YFSETQ in the germline V gene. V lost 3 bases and J 5 bases, leaving 8 bases between the germline ends. The CDR3 sequence is 12 residues long. These data belong to a study of blood T cell repertoires in COVID-19. On the study more broadly: COVID-19 samples from acute and convalescent phases originated in the United States, Italy and Spain. In each case, the material was cDNA or gDNA derived from T cells, B-cell-depleted T cells, or PBMCs.

Original data processing: For nucleated cells, counts were estimated from reference gene primer amplification. Clones were sequenced by immunoSEQ multiplex PCR, and TCRdb holds only the in-frame ones, with some missing. V and J calls and clone size are copied from that table; D and trimming were computed from the DNA. The table shows about 62,000 clones, with around 80% occurring only once. The rearrangement uses TRBV5-1 and TRBJ2-5; weak D call: TRBD2 (5 bases). Source material: peripheral blood. The TCR sequence derives from a human donor in a cohort sampled during active COVID-19. In DNA form, the CDR3 reads TGCGCCAGCAGCTCGAGAGGGGAGACCCAGTACTTC. Translation: CASSSRGETQYF. The full variable domain, in which reference TRBV5-1 and TRBJ2-5 provide the parts outside the CDR3, is KAGVTQTPRYLIKTRGQQVTLSCSPISGHRSVSWYQQTPGQGLQFLFEYFSETQRNKGNFPGRFSGRQFSNSRSEMNVSTLELGDSALYLCASSSRGETQYFGPGTRLLVL.